This entry lists 2 T cell receptor beta chains sequenced from one sample in a study of shared clonotypes between healthy human individuals. Some clones are missing from TCRdb's copy, which holds only in-frame ones; the method was immunoSEQ multiplex PCR. In the table there are about 1 million clones, 75% to 80% of which are singletons. Sequenced sample: memory CD4+ T cells from PBMCs. Subset noted: CD45RA-negative fraction. These receptors came from a man between 18 and 35 years old in good health. Some clones in this sample may be carry-over from other donors' samples.

This clone has only a few counts. Other DNA sequences in the sample encode the same CDR3. The gene calls are TRBV18 and TRBJ1-5, with D unresolved. Germline V gene sequence: CDR1 KGHSH, CDR2 LQKENI. The CDR3 spans 13 residues. V was cut by 2 bases and J by 5 bases, with 7 bases left in between. DNA of the CDR3: TGTGCCAGCTCACCAGGGCGTGATCAGCCCCAGCATTTT. Protein product: CASSPGRDQPQHF. The variable domain in full, with the rest retrieved from reference TRBV18 and TRBJ1-5, is NAGVMQNPRHLVRRRGQEARLRCSPMKGHSHVYWYRQLPEEGLKFMVYLQKENIIDESGMPKERFSAEFPKEGPSILRIQQVVRGDSAAYFCASSPGRDQPQHFGDGTRLSIL.

This clone was recorded once. The chain combines TRBV27 with TRBJ2-3, with a weak D call TRBD1 (5 bases). Germline lookup yields CDR1 MNHEY and CDR2 SMNVEV (reference sequence). The CDR3 is made up of 14 amino acids. V was shortened by 5 bases and J by 2 bases, with 11 bases between the two germline ends. CDR3 loop: CASSLDTNTDTQYF. For the CDR3, the DNA is TGTGCCAGCAGTCTGGACACAAACACAGATACGCAGTATTTT.